The 2 T cell receptor beta chains reported below all come from one sample, sequenced in a study of cytomegalovirus exposure and HLA in healthy donors. The repertoire was sequenced with immunoSEQ multiplex PCR; TCRdb's copy has only in-frame clones and lacks some. This sample has under 200,000 clones, with 80% to 90% found just once. Sequencing input: PBMCs. The receptor set was obtained from a woman younger than 30 in good health and CMV-seronegative.

This clone has just one count. The chain couples TRBV7-2 to TRBJ2-5; unclear D gene. Germline-derived CDR1 and CDR2 are SGHTA and FQGNSA. The CDR3 is 14 amino acids. Trimming took off 0 bases at V and 7 bases at J, with 12 bases between the two ends. The CDR3 is CASSLANYLGTQYF. CDR3 nucleotide sequence: TGTGCCAGCAGCTTAGCAAACTACCTTGGGACCCAGTACTTC.

The chain recombines TRBV4-2 with TRBJ1-4; D not resolved. The germline CDR1 and CDR2 sequences are LGHNA and YNFKEQ. V was trimmed by 4 bases and J by 8 bases, leaving 17 bases between them. This CDR3 has 15 amino acids. CDR3 amino acids: CASSPQQPGGEKLFF. In DNA form, the CDR3 reads TGTGCCAGCAGCCCCCAGCAGCCTGGAGGGGAAAAACTGTTTTTT.